This T cell receptor (beta chain) derives from a study of T cells in Graves' hyperthyroidism and ophthalmopathy. Study-level results: Most thyroid clonotypes with frequency above 0.001 were detected in blood. Through a model of 13 V-J features, ophthalmopathy was separated from stable hyperthyroidism.

The CDR3 has 13 amino acids. V trimming: 7 bases; J trimming: 3 bases; junction bases outside the gene matches: 4. In germline, CDR1 is SQVTM, CDR2 ANQGSEA. 10 ml of fresh peripheral blood supplied the PBMCs. Regarding this clonotype: Its cognate antigen is unknown.

Using RNA transcripts as the source, TCR beta CDR3 regions were amplified. The HTBI primer set drove a first-round RT-PCR of the TCR CDR3. TCRdb processed the multiplex PCR reads anew with MiXCR; each CDR3 protein has one entry. The sample consists of under 700,000 distinct CDR3 sequences, approximately 16% of them appearing once. The chain joins TRBV29-1 to TRBJ2-7, with 12 bases lining up with TRBD1. The receptor's source is a woman younger than 35 with Graves' hyperthyroidism. The source material was blood. CDR3 amino acids: CSAGQGALYEQYF. The CDR3 coding sequence is TGCAGCGCGGGACAGGGGGCCCTCTACGAGCAGTACTTC.